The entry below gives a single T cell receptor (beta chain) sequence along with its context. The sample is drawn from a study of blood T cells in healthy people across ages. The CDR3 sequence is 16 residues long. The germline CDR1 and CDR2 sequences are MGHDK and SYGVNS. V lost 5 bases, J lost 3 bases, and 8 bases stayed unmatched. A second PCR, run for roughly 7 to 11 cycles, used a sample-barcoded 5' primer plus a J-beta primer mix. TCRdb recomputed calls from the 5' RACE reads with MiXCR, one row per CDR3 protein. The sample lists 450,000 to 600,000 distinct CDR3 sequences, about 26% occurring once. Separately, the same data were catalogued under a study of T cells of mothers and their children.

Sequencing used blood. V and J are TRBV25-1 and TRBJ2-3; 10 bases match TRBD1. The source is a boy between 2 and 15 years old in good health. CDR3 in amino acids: CASSTSGQGETDTQYF. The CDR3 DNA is TGTGCCAGCAGTACCTCCGGACAGGGGGAGACAGATACGCAGTATTTT.